Reported below is one T cell receptor (beta chain). These data belong to a study of blood T cell repertoires in COVID-19. Study-level information: Whether acute or convalescent, the COVID-19 samples came from the United States, Italy and Spain.

The participants were between roughly 18 and 89 years old and came from under 25 US areas. Cohort assignment relied on participant-reported clinical history. Two consecutive negative NP/OP PCR tests, clearance, or resolved symptoms defined Cohort 3 recovery. Method: immunoSEQ multiplex PCR; TCRdb's copy keeps in-frame clones and lacks some. This table holds 150,000 or so clones, 75% to 85% found once. Trimming took 1 base from V and 2 from J; bases not matched to a gene: 5. Germline V gene lookup returns CDR1 MGHRA and CDR2 YSYEKL. The CDR3 covers 15 residues. This sequence was found in a woman in her sixties or seventies who had recovered from COVID-19. The chain is built from TRBV4-1 and TRBJ2-7; 7 bases are shared with TRBD2. Input material: PBMCs or T cells enriched from blood (not recorded which). CDR3 sequence reads: CASSQAASGTYEQYF. In DNA form, the CDR3 reads TGCGCCAGCAGCCAAGCGGCTAGCGGTACCTACGAGCAGTACTTC.